The sample holds a few counts of the clone carrying this TCR beta chain. The sample originates from a study of response to subunit inactivated influenza vaccine. Trimming removed 2 bases from V and 2 bases from J, with 18 bases in between. This CDR3 is built from 17 residues. CDR1 is KGHSH and CDR2 is LQKENI in the germline V gene. TCRdb passed the RT-PCR reads through MiXCR, listing each CDR3 protein once. Of roughly 500,000 distinct CDR3 sequences in the sample, 16% were seen once. Material: CD4+ T cells sorted from PBMCs, obtained around 25 months after vaccination. The chain has TRBV18 and TRBJ2-5; possibly TRBD1 for D (6 bases). The receptor's source is a man aged 50-75 years who received an inactivated influenza vaccine. As DNA, the CDR3 is TGTGCCAGCTCACCATTCCTCAGGGGATCATTACAAGAGACCCAGTACTTC. Its protein product is CASSPFLRGSLQETQYF.